The 13 T cell receptor beta chains given below trace back to one sample, sequenced in a study of blood T cell repertoires in COVID-19. TCRdb's table, derived via immunoSEQ multiplex PCR, lists solely in-frame clones and lacks some. The top ten clones hold around 1.7% of a sample with 200,000 to 300,000 clones, 80% to 90% of them seen once. Sequenced material: PBMCs or T cells enriched from blood (not recorded which). These receptors all come from a man aged 35-49 years who had recovered from COVID-19.

This clone was found once. The chain combines TRBV3-1 (or the pseudogene TRBV3-2) with TRBJ2-5; TRBD1 is a possible D gene (5 bases). Between the trimmed V and J ends, which lost 1 base and 1 base, there was a span of 13 bases. This CDR3 region has 16 residues. From germline, CDR1 is LGHDT and CDR2 YNNKEL (reference sequence). The CDR3 sequence is CASSQGNTGSQETQYF. The CDR3 nucleotides are TGTGCCAGCAGCCAAGGTAACACAGGTTCCCAAGAGACCCAGTACTTC.

The chain recombines TRBV4-2 with TRBJ2-3; TRBD2 aligns across 8 bases. The germline V gene encodes CDR1 LGHNA and CDR2 YNFKEQ. J was trimmed by 8 bases and V by 0 bases; bases with no gene match: 4. The CDR3 loop spans 14 amino acids. As DNA, the CDR3 is TGTGCCAGCAGCCAAGACCGGGGGGGGACTACGCAGTATTTT. Its protein product is CASSQDRGGTTQYF.

J is TRBJ2-1 and V is TRBV10-3, with TRBD2 matching 8 bases. Germline V CDR1 and CDR2: ENHRY, SYGVKD. CDR3 length equals 14 residues. J gave up 0 bases and V 10 bases, and 5 bases lay outside the gene matches. Here the CDR3 reads CATSGTSSYNEQFF. CDR3 in DNA: TGTGCCACCTCCGGGACTAGCTCCTACAATGAGCAGTTCTTC.

V gene TRBV10-3 combines with J gene TRBJ1-4, with TRBD1 as a possible D gene (5 bases). Germline CDR1 ENHRY, CDR2 SYGVKD. The V end lost 0 bases, the J end lost 4 bases, and 9 bases lay between the germline ends. This CDR3 comprises 15 residues. The chain's CDR3 is CAISESWGVNEKLFF. The CDR3 region has the DNA TGTGCCATCAGTGAGTCGTGGGGGGTTAATGAAAAACTGTTTTTT.

This chain uses TRBV20-1 with TRBJ1-1; D gene unclear. This CDR3 has 11 residues. From germline, CDR1 is DFQATT and CDR2 SNEGSKA (reference sequence). Between the trimmed V and J ends, which lost 3 bases and 6 bases, there was a span of 8 bases. The CDR3 coding sequence is TGCAGTGCTAGCCCAGGCGCTGAAGCTTTCTTT. It codes for CSASPGAEAFF.

V usage is TRBV19 and J usage is TRBJ1-2; D perhaps matches TRBD1 (6 bases). Germline V gene lookup returns CDR1 LNHDA and CDR2 SQIVND (reference sequence). The CDR3 contains 13 residues. V was clipped by 1 base and J by 5 bases, with 8 bases between them. CDR3 coding DNA: TGTGCCAGTAGTATAGGACAGGCGTATGGCTACACCTTC. Translating gives CASSIGQAYGYTF.

This sequence joins TRBV30 and TRBJ2-3; a weak D match, TRBD2 (6 bases). CDR1 is GTSNPN, CDR2 SVGIG, per germline (reference sequence). There are 16 residues in the CDR3. With 2 bases removed from V and 8 bases from J, the gap between germline ends came to 23 bases. The CDR3: CAWSTIGSKVGGTQYF. DNA for the CDR3: TGTGCCTGGAGTACTATCGGGTCCAAGGTGGGAGGTACGCAGTATTTT. Combining the CDR3 with reference TRBV30 and TRBJ2-3 gives the whole variable domain SQTIHQWPATLVQPVGSPLSLECTVEGTSNPNLYWYRQAAGRGLQLLFYSVGIGQISSEVPQNLSASRPQDRQFILSSKKLLLSDSGFYLCAWSTIGSKVGGTQYFGPGTRLTVL.

This clone was detected only once. The chain uses TRBV9 and TRBJ1-6; TRBD1 aligns across 8 bases. Trimming cost V 3 bases and J 6 bases; bases outside gene matches: 8. In germline, CDR1 is SGDLS, CDR2 YYNGEE. The CDR3 has 16 residues. CDR3: CASSGRQGSANSPLHF. Here the CDR3 DNA reads TGTGCCAGCAGCGGAAGACAGGGGTCGGCTAATTCACCCCTCCACTTT.

In the case of this clone: The junction shows a germline mismatch at one end, possibly a read error. The V and J genes are TRBV10-3 and TRBJ2-3; 11 nucleotides align to TRBD1. Germline V lookup: CDR1 ENHRY, CDR2 SYGVKD. The CDR3 has 12 residues. The CDR3 loop reads CAISDWDRGKGF. CDR3 nucleotide sequence: TGTGCCATCAGTGACTGGGACAGGGGGAAGGGTTTT.

This sequence joins TRBV4-2 and TRBJ2-5; the D gene is possibly TRBD2 (6 bases). V was trimmed by 1 base and J by 5 bases, leaving 17 bases between them. The CDR3 length is 16 residues. The germline V gene encodes CDR1 LGHNA and CDR2 YNFKEQ. This CDR3 is CASSQGLEGAEETQYF. The CDR3 DNA sequence: TGTGCCAGCAGCCAAGGACTAGAAGGGGCCGAGGAGACCCAGTACTTC.

The chain recombines TRBV19 with TRBJ2-7; the match to TRBD1 covers 8 bases. The V gene end was trimmed by 6 bases and the J gene end by 0 bases; junction bases not matched to a gene: 7. The CDR3 loop spans 15 amino acids. Germline CDR1 is LNHDA and CDR2 is SQIVND (reference sequence). CDR3 in amino acids: CASRLTGESSYEQYF. In DNA form, the CDR3 reads TGTGCCAGTAGGCTGACAGGGGAAAGCTCCTACGAGCAGTACTTC.

CDR3: CAWNTRSSYNEQFF. The CDR3 nucleotides are TGTGCCTGGAACACTAGGAGCTCCTACAATGAGCAGTTCTTC. The J gene is TRBJ2-1, the V gene TRBV30, with D possibly TRBD2 on 5 matching bases. The CDR3 totals 14 residues. Trimming stripped 4 bases from V and 0 bases from J, with 10 bases between. From germline, CDR1 is GTSNPN and CDR2 SVGIG (reference sequence).

The chain carries TRBV28 and TRBJ2-7; D possibly corresponds to TRBD2 (6 bases). Trimming removed 6 bases from V and 3 bases from J, with 18 bases in between. CDR3 size: 15 residues. The V gene's germline CDR1 is MDHEN and CDR2 SYDVKM. Here the CDR3 reads CASSPGGTERYEQYF. In DNA form, the CDR3 reads TGTGCCAGCAGCCCCGGCGGGACGGAACGCTACGAGCAGTACTTC.